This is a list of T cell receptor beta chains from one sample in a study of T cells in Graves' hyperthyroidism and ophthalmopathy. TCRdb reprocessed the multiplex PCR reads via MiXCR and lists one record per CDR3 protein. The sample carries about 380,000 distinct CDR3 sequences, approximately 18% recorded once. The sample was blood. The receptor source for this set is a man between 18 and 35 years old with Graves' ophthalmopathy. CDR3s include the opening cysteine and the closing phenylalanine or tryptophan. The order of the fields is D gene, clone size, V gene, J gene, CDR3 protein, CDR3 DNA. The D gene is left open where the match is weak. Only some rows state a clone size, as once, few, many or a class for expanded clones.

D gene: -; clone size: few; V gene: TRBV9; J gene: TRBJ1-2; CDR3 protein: CASSVGNNYGYTF; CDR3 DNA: TGTGCCAGCAGCGTCGGCAATAACTATGGCTACACCTTC
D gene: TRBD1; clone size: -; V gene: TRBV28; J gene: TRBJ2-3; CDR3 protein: CASSLPTGGREYF; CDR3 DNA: TGTGCCAGCAGTTTGCCTACAGGGGGTCGGGAGTATTTT
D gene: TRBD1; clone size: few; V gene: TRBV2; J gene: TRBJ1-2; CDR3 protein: CASTWGTGGAGGYTF; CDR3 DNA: TGTGCCAGCACCTGGGGGACAGGGGGCGCCGGAGGCTACACCTTC
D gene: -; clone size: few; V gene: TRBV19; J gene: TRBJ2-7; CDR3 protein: CASSIVGDPSSYEQYF; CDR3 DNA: TGTGCCAGTAGTATTGTCGGCGACCCTAGCTCCTACGAGCAGTACTTC
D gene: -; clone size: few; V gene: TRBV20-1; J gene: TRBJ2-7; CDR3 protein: CSATGTFYEQYF; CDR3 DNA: TGCAGTGCTACTGGGACCTTCTACGAGCAGTACTTC
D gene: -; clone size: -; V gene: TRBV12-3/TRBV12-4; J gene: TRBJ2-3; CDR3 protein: CASSLANTDMQYF; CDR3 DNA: TGTGCCAGCAGTTTGGCGAACACAGATATGCAGTATTTT
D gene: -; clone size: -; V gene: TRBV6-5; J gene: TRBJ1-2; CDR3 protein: CASSYAQDYGYTF; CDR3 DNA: TGTGCCAGCAGTTACGCCCAGGACTATGGCTACACCTTC
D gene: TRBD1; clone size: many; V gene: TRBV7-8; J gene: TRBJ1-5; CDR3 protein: CASSPDRMSDQPQHF; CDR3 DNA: TGTGCCAGCAGCCCGGACAGGATGTCGGATCAGCCCCAGCATTTT
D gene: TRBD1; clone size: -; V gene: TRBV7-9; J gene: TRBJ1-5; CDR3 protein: CASSYQGGHQPQHF; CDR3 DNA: TGTGCCAGCAGCTACCAGGGGGGCCATCAGCCCCAGCATTTT
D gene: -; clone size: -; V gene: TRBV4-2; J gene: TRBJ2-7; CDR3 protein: CASSHPGTTRYEQYF; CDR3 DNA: TGTGCCAGCAGCCACCCCGGGACCACTCGCTACGAGCAGTACTTC
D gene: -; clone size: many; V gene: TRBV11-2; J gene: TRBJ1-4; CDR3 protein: CASSPGAAKNEKLFF; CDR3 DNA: TGTGCCAGCAGCCCCGGGGCAGCTAAGAATGAAAAACTGTTTTTT
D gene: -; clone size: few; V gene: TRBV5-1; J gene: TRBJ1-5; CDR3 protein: CASSLAWGRDQPQHF; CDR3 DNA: TGCGCCAGCAGCTTGGCTTGGGGTCGGGATCAGCCCCAGCATTTT
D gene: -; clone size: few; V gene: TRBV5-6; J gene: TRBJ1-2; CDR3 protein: CASSLGDIYYGYTF; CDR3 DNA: TGTGCCAGCAGCTTGGGGGACATCTACTATGGCTACACCTTC
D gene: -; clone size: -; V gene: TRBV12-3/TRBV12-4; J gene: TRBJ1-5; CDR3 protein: CASSAIISGQPQHF; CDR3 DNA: TGTGCCAGCAGTGCCATAATTTCAGGTCAGCCCCAGCATTTT
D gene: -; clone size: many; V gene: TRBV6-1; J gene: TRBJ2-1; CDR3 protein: CASSEAGRVSYNEQFF; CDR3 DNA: TGTGCCAGCAGTGAAGCTGGCAGGGTCTCCTACAATGAGCAGTTCTTC
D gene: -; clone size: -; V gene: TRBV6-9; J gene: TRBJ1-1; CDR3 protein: CASSSSGENTEAFF; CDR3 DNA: TGTGCCAGCAGTTCTTCAGGGGAGAACACTGAAGCTTTCTTT
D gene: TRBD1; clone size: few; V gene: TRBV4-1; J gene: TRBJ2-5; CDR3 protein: CASSQTGFVETQYF; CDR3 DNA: TGCGCCAGCAGCCAGACAGGGTTCGTTGAGACCCAGTACTTC
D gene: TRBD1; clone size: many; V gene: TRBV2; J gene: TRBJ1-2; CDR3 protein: CASSDQQGIYGYTF; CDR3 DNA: TGTGCCAGCAGCGATCAACAGGGGATCTATGGCTACACCTTC
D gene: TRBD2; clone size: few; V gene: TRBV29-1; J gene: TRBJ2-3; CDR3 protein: CSVEDGLATDTQYF; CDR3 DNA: TGCAGCGTTGAAGACGGACTAGCGACAGATACGCAGTATTTT
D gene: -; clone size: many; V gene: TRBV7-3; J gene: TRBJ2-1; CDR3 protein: CASSLGGPINEQFF; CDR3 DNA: TGTGCCAGCAGCTTAGGGGGCCCCATCAATGAGCAGTTCTTC
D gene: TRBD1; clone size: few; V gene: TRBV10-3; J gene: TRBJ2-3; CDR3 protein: CAIGLRGRTDTQYF; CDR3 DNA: TGTGCCATCGGTTTAAGGGGGCGCACAGATACGCAGTATTTT
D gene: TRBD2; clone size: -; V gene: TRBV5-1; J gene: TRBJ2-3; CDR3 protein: CASSLAFGTSGGATDTQYF; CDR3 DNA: TGCGCCAGCAGCTTGGCGTTTGGGACTAGCGGGGGGGCTACAGATACGCAGTATTTT
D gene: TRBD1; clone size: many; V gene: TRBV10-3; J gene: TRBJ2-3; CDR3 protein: CAIKDRADTQYF; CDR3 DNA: TGTGCCATCAAGGACAGGGCGGATACGCAGTATTTT
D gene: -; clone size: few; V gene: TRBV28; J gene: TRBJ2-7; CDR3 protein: CASTHTYEQYF; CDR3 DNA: TGTGCCAGCACCCATACCTACGAGCAGTACTTC
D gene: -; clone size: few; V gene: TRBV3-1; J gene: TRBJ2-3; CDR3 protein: CASSRKAGPSTDTQYF; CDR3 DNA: TGTGCCAGCAGCCGGAAGGCTGGACCTAGCACAGATACGCAGTATTTT
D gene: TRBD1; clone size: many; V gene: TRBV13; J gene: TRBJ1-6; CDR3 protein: CASSSGQAGSPLHF; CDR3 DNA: TGTGCCAGCAGCTCCGGACAGGCGGGATCACCCCTCCACTTT
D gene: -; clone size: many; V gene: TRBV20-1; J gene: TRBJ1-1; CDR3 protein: CSADTDRLNTEAFF; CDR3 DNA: TGCAGTGCAGATACGGACAGATTGAACACTGAAGCTTTCTTT
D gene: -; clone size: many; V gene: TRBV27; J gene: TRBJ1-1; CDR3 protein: CASSLEVGGTEAFF; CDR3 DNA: TGTGCCAGCAGTTTAGAGGTTGGCGGCACTGAAGCTTTCTTT
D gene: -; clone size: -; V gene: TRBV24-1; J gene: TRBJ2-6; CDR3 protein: CATSDRGLDLTF; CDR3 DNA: TGTGCCACCAGTGATAGGGGCCTGGACCTGACTTTC
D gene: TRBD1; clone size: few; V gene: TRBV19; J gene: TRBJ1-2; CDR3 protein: CASSRTGTYYGYTF; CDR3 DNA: TGTGCCAGTAGTAGGACAGGAACTTACTATGGCTACACCTTC
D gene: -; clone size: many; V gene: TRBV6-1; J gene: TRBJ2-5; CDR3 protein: CASRRTASQETQYF; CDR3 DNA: TGTGCCAGCAGGAGGACAGCTTCCCAAGAGACCCAGTACTTC
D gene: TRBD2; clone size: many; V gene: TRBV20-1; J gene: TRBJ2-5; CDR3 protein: CSARRGGAQETQYF; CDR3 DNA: TGCAGTGCTAGACGGGGGGGGGCCCAAGAGACCCAGTACTTC